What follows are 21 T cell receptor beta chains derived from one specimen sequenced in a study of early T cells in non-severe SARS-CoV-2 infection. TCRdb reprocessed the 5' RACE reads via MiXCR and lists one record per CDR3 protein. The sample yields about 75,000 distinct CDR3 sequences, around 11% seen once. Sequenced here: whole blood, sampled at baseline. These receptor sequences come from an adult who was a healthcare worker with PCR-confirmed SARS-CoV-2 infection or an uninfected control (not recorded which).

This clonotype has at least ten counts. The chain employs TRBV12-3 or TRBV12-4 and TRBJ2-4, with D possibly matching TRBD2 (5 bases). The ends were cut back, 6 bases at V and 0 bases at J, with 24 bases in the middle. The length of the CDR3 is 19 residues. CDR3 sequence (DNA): TGTGCCAGCAGGCCCTGGACGGACGACCGACTACTAGCCAAAAACATTCAGTACTTC. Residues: CASRPWTDDRLLAKNIQYF.

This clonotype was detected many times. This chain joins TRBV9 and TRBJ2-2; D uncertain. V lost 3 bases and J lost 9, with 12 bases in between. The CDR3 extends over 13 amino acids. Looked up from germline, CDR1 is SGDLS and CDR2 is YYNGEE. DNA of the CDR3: TGTGCCAGCAGCGCCCACAGTTCGAGGGAGCTGTTTTTT. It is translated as CASSAHSSRELFF.

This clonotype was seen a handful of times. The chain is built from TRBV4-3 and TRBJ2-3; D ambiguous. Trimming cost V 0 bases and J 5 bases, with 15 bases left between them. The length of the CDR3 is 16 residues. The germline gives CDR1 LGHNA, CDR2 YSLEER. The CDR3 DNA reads TGCGCCAGCAGCCAAGATAACAGAGCAATGGGAGATACGCAGTATTTT. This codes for CASSQDNRAMGDTQYF.

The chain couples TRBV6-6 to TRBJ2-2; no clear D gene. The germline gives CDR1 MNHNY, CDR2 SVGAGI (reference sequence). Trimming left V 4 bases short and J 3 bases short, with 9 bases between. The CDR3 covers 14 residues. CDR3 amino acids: CASSSESYTGELFF. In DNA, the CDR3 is TGTGCCAGCAGTTCGGAGAGCTACACCGGGGAGCTGTTTTTT.

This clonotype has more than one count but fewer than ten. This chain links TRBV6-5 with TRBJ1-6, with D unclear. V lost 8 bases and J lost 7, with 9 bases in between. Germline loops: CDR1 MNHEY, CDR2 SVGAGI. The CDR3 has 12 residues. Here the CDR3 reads CASGRGNSPLHF. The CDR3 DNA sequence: TGTGCCAGCGGGAGAGGGAATTCACCCCTCCACTTT.

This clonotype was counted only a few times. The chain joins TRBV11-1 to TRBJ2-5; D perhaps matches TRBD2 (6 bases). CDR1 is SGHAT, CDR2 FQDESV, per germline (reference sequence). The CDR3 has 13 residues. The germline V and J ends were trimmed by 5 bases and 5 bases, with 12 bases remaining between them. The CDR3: CASSDQGGETQYF. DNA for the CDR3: TGTGCCAGCAGCGACCAGGGAGGCGAGACCCAGTACTTC.

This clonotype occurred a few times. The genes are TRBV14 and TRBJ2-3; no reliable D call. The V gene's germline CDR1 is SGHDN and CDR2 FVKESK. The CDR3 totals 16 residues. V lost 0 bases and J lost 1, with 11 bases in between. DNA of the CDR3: TGTGCCAGCAGCCAAGAAGGTCGTCGGCGCACAGATACGCAGTATTTT. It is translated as CASSQEGRRRTDTQYF.

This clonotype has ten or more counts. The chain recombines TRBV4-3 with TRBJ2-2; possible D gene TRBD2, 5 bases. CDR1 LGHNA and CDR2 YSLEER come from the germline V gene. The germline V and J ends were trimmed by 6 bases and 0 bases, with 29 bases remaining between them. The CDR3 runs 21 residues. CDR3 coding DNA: TGCGCCAGCAGTTCTAGGAGGTCCTTACCCAACAATACTCCGAACACCGGGGAGCTGTTTTTT. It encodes CASSSRRSLPNNTPNTGELFF.

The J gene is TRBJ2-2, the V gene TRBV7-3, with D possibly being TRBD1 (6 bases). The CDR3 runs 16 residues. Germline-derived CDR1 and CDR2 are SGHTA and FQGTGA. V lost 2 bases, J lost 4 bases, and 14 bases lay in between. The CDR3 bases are TGTGCCAGCAGCTTAGGGTATTCCAGGGGCACCGGGGAGCTGTTTTTT. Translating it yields CASSLGYSRGTGELFF. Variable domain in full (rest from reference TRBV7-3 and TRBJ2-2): GAGVSQTPSNKVTEKGKYVELRCDPISGHTALYWYRQSLGQGPEFLIYFQGTGAADDSGLPNDRFFAVRPEGSVSTLKIQRTERGDSAVYLCASSLGYSRGTGELFFGEGSRLTVL.

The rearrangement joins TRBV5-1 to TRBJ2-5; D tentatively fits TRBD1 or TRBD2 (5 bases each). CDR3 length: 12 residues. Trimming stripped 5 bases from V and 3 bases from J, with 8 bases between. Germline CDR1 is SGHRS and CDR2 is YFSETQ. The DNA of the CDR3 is TGCGCCAGCAGACGGGGCGAAGAGACCCAGTACTTC. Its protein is CASRRGEETQYF.

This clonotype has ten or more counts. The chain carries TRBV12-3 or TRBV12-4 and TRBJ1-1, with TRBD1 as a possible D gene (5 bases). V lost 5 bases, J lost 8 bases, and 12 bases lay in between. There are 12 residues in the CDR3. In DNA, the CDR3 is TGTGCCAGCAGTATAAGACAGCTCGAAGCTTTCTTT. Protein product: CASSIRQLEAFF.

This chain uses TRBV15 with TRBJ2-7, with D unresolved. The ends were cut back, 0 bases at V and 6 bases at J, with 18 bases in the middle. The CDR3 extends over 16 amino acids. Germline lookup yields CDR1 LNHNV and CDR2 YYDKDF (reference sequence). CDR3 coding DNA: TGTGCCACCAGCAGAGATCCCCCCCATCGGTCCCCCGAGCAGTACTTC. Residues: CATSRDPPHRSPEQYF.

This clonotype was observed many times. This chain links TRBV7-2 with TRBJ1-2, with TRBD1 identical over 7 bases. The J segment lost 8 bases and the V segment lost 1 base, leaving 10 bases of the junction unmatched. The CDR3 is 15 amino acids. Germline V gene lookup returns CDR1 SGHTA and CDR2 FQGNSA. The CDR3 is CASSLGPQGNGGYTF. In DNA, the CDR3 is TGTGCCAGCAGCTTAGGCCCACAGGGGAATGGAGGCTACACCTTC.

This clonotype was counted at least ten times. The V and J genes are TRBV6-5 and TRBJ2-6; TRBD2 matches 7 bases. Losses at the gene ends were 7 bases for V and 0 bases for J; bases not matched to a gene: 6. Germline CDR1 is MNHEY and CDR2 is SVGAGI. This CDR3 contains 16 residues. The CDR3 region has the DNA TGTGCCAGCACAGAGGGACTACACTCTGGGGCCAACGTCCTGACTTTC. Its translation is CASTEGLHSGANVLTF.

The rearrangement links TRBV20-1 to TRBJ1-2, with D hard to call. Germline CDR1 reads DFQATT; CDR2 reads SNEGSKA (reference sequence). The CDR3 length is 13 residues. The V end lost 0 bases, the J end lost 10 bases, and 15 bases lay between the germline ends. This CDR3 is CSARDDGSGIYTF. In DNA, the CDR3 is TGCAGTGCTAGAGATGACGGATCCGGGATCTACACCTTC.

DNA of the CDR3: TGTGCCAGCAGCAACGGAGGGGAGGAAAAACTGTTTTTT. This sequence encodes CASSNGGEEKLFF. V gene TRBV5-4 combines with J gene TRBJ1-4; tentative D call: TRBD1 (5 bases). The germline V gene has CDR1 SGHNT and CDR2 YYREEE (reference sequence). Trimming removed 4 bases from V and 8 bases from J, with 12 bases in between. The CDR3 contains 13 residues.

The CDR3 region has the DNA TGTGCCAGCAGCTCAGGGGTTAACAATGAGCAGTTCTTC. This translates into CASSSGVNNEQFF. This chain uses TRBV7-7 with TRBJ2-1, with D maybe TRBD1 (6 bases). Trimming stripped 4 bases from V and 5 bases from J, with 9 bases between. This CDR3 is 13 amino acids long. Germline V gene lookup returns CDR1 SSHAT and CDR2 FNYEAQ (reference sequence).

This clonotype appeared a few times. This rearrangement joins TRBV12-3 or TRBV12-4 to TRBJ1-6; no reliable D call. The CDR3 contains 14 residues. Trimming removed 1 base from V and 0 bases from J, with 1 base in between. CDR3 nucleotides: TGTGCCAGCAGTTTAGGCTCCTATAATTCACCCCTCCACTTT. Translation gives CASSLGSYNSPLHF.

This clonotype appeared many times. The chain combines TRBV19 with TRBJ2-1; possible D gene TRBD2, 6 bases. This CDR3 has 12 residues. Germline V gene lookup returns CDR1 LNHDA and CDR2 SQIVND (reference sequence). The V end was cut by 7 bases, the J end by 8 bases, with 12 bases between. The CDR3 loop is CASKTGVDEQFF. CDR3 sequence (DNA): TGTGCCAGTAAGACGGGAGTCGATGAGCAGTTCTTC. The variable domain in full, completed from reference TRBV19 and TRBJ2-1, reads DGGITQSPKYLFRKEGQNVTLSCEQNLNHDAMYWYRQDPGQGLRLIYYSQIVNDFQKGDIAEGYSVSREKKESFPLTVTSAQKNPTAFYLCASKTGVDEQFFGPGTRLTVL.

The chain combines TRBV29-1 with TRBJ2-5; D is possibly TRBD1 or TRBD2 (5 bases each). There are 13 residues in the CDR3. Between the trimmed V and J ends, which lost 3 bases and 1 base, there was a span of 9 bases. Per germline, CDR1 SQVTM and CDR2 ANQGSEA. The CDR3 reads CSVDRDLQETQYF. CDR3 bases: TGCAGCGTTGACCGGGACCTCCAAGAGACCCAGTACTTC.

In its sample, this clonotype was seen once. The CDR3 reads CASTPSGGPYNEQFF. As DNA, the CDR3 is TGCGCCAGCACCCCTAGCGGGGGGCCTTACAATGAGCAGTTCTTC. This chain uses TRBV5-1 with TRBJ2-1, with 11 positions matching TRBD2. The CDR3 spans 15 residues. V was clipped by 6 bases and J by 4 bases; unmatched bases: 6. Germline V gives CDR1 SGHRS, CDR2 YFSETQ.